This TCR beta chain appears in the sequencing data of a study of T-cell memory formation after mild COVID-19. General study points: Clones that shrank (day 15 to 85) were balanced CD4/CD8, whereas later expanders leaned CD4+. Memory from before infection featured some responding clones, which suggests cross-reactive memory joined. Proof of SARS-CoV-2 specificity was absent for the second-wave clones that crested on day 37.

There are a few counts of this clonotype. No antigen is known for it. Trimming removed 2 bases at V and 4 bases at J, with 12 bases between. Looked up from germline, CDR1 is DFQATT and CDR2 is SNEGSKA (reference sequence). The CDR3 runs 14 residues. Constant-segment primers served in 5'RACE that generated TCR alpha and TCR beta cDNA libraries bearing sample barcodes and UMIs. TCRdb reanalysed the 5' RACE reads using MiXCR and keeps one entry per CDR3 protein. Altogether about 39,000 distinct CDR3 sequences are present, 6% to 6.5% being singletons, with the ten largest covering more than 0.7%. V usage is TRBV20-1 and J usage is TRBJ2-1; D gene uncertain. The TCR sequence derives from an adult who had mild COVID-19 (a few samples of this study predate the infection). Cell type and time point are not known. Sequences were obtained from PBMCs or a T cell subset sorted from them (not recorded which). The CDR3 sequence is CSARYAGGYNEQFF. The CDR3 DNA sequence: TGCAGTGCTAGATATGCCGGTGGGTACAATGAGCAGTTCTTC.